This TCR beta chain is from a study of cytomegalovirus exposure and HLA in healthy donors listed by TCRdb under 2017. General notes on the study: A later analysis indicated that the 120 validation repertoires were generated on the platform also employed for the approximately 700 repertoires of the first cohort. The study was designed to test whether signatures of past pathogen exposure could be identified by cataloging public T cell receptors. Along with the approximately 700-subject first cohort, a separate validation cohort of over 90 different subjects was used. To predict cytomegalovirus infection status, the study brought together high-throughput TCR immunosequencing, statistical association of individual TCRs with disease status, and machine learning.

The germline ends are 11 bases apart after V is trimmed by 3 bases and J by 0 bases. Counted from cysteine to phenylalanine, this CDR3 has 15 amino acids. CDR3 DNA is the only sequence kept; it has 45 bases, read in frame from the first base. CDR1 SGDLS and CDR2 YYNGEE were looked up in the germline V gene. General conclusions and limits of the study: In the study, around 160 TCR beta chains were listed as associated with cytomegalovirus. A later analysis found that TCRs clustered in the first cohort also tended to co-occur in the 120 validation repertoires, with 94% of cluster scores above 0. Three of the identified cytomegalovirus-associated TCR beta chains were confirmed in vitro to be specific for cytomegalovirus antigens. While some public TCRs were present in many individuals, most TCR sequences turned up only very rarely across donors. In both the original and validation cohorts, the classifier was reported to diagnose cytomegalovirus status with high specificity and sensitivity. According to the authors, the approach could potentially be generalized to other disease states and immunological phenotypes. All 120 or so repertoires were used to score co-occurrence in the validation cohort in a later analysis, because that analysis had no HLA typing for the cohort.

This clone was found a few times. Its antigen target is currently unknown. No clone much larger than this one lies a single base away; base qualities are absent. In the same sample, other DNA sequences code for this CDR3. The library was made by the immunoSEQ multiplex PCR assay. The authors' pipeline ran thus. A statistical classification framework was built to diagnose cytomegalovirus status from the catalog of TCR beta chain sequences. What TCRdb holds here is the immuneACCESS table cut down to in-frame rearrangements. Part of the clones is not present; checked against another copy, under half of the missing clones reflect an unresolved V gene, and the others are unexplained. Clone size and the V and J calls come from that table; the DNA yielded D and trimming. This sample gives around 400,000 clones in total; roughly 89% of them show up just once. The ten largest clones add up to 0.65% to 0.95% of the sample.

Separate from the approximately 700-subject first cohort, the validation cohort of around 130 subjects was the group to which the donors belonged. The specimen was PBMCs. This sequence uses TRBV9 and TRBJ2-3; a tentative D match to TRBD1 spans 6 bases. This sequence originates from a woman under 30 in good health and CMV-seronegative. The nucleotide sequence reads TGTGCCAGCAGCGCCGGGACAACTAGCACAGATACGCAGTATTTT. The resulting protein is CASSAGTTSTDTQYF.